A single sample gave rise to the 27 T cell receptor beta chains below, sequenced in a study of T cells in Graves' hyperthyroidism and ophthalmopathy. RNA transcripts yielded amplified TCR beta CDR3 regions. HTBI primers drove first-round RT-PCR of the TCR CDR3. TCRdb processed the multiplex PCR reads anew with MiXCR; each CDR3 protein has one entry. The profile covers about 580,000 distinct CDR3 sequences, with just over 45% appearing a single time and around 8% taken by the ten largest. Sequenced material: peripheral blood or thyroid tissue (not recorded which). The receptors were gathered from a woman younger than 35 with Graves' hyperthyroidism.

This clonotype was recorded at least ten times. This chain connects TRBV12-3 or TRBV12-4 to TRBJ2-7; tentatively, D is TRBD2 (6 bases). Trimming took off 7 bases at V and 2 bases at J, with 18 bases between the two ends. The CDR3 covers 15 residues. In DNA form, the CDR3 reads TGTGCCAGCAACCTGGGGCTAGCGACAGCCTACGAGCAGTACTTC. This sequence encodes CASNLGLATAYEQYF.

The genes are TRBV7-9 and TRBJ2-7; the match to TRBD2 covers 12 bases. The J segment lost 6 bases and the V segment lost 6 bases, leaving 9 bases of the junction unmatched. Germline assignment: CDR1 SEHNR and CDR2 FQNEAQ (reference sequence). CDR3 length: 15 amino acids. CDR3 DNA: TGTGCCAGCAGTTCACTGGGACTAGCGGGTCGCGAGCAGTACTTC. Protein product: CASSSLGLAGREQYF.

In DNA, the CDR3 is TGTGCCACCAGTGATTCCTCGGGGGACAGGGGGTACAATGAGCAGTTCTTC. Protein product: CATSDSSGDRGYNEQFF. This rearrangement joins TRBV24-1 to TRBJ2-1; the match to TRBD1 covers 11 bases. This CDR3 spans 17 amino acids. Trimming took 2 bases from V and 4 from J; bases not matched to a gene: 6. CDR1 KGHDR and CDR2 SFDVKD come from the germline V gene.

This rearrangement joins TRBV20-1 to TRBJ2-7; TRBD2 matches at 9 bases. The last part of the DNA fits TRBJ2-1 better; the J call may be wrong. CDR3 length: 14 amino acids. The germline V gene encodes CDR1 DFQATT and CDR2 SNEGSKA (reference sequence). The CDR3 reads CSGSGSFPRNEQFF. In DNA, the CDR3 is TGCAGTGGTAGCGGGAGCTTCCCGCGGAATGAGCAGTTCTTC.

The gene calls are TRBV12-3 or TRBV12-4 and TRBJ2-7; tentatively, D is TRBD1 or TRBD2 (5 bases each). The J call may not be correct, given that the DNA end is closer to TRBJ2-1. This CDR3 spans 13 amino acids. The CDR3 protein is CASSFRAGNEQFF. CDR3 bases: TGTGCCAGCAGTTTCAGGGCGGGCAATGAGCAGTTCTTC.

The sample holds many counts of this clonotype. This chain uses TRBV5-8 with TRBJ2-5, with D perhaps TRBD1 (6 bases). V gave up 4 bases and J gave up 7 bases, with 14 bases separating them. Per the germline V gene, CDR1 is SGHTS and CDR2 is YDEGEE. This CDR3 spans 13 amino acids. CDR3 region: CASSQDSFGTQYF. The CDR3 bases are TGTGCCAGCAGCCAGGACAGTTTCGGGACCCAGTACTTC.

There are many counts of this clonotype. The CDR3 region is CASSSRGRPNTIYF. CDR3 nucleotide sequence: TGTGCCAGCAGCTCCAGGGGTCGGCCAAACACCATATATTTT. The chain joins TRBV11-2 to TRBJ1-3; a weak D match, TRBD1 (6 bases). The CDR3 length is 14 residues. The germline V gene has CDR1 SGHAT and CDR2 FQNNGV. The V gene lost 4 bases and the J gene lost 6 bases, with 13 bases spanning the gap. Variable domain in full (rest from reference TRBV11-2 and TRBJ1-3): EAGVAQSPRYKIIEKRQSVAFWCNPISGHATLYWYQQILGQGPKLLIQFQNNGVVDDSQLPKDRFSAERLKGVDSTLKIQPAKLEDSAVYLCASSSRGRPNTIYFGEGSWLTVV.

This clonotype occurred many times. CDR3 protein: CAGGTGGYEQYF. CDR3 nucleotide sequence: TGTGCCGGTGGGACAGGGGGCTACGAGCAGTACTTC. The chain uses TRBV2 and TRBJ2-7, with 11 bases matching TRBD1. V shed 11 bases and J 3 bases; nucleotides not matched to a gene: 3. Germline values: CDR1 SNHLY, CDR2 FYNNEI. The CDR3 has 12 amino acids.

V and J are TRBV20-1 and TRBJ2-7, with D possibly being TRBD1 or TRBD2 (5 bases each). CDR3 length: 12 amino acids. In germline, CDR1 is DFQATT, CDR2 SNEGSKA (reference sequence). V was trimmed by 3 bases and J by 7 bases, leaving 13 bases between them. The CDR3 nucleotides read TGCAGTGCTAGGACAGACTATGGAGAGCAGTACTTC. Amino acid sequence: CSARTDYGEQYF.

On this clonotype: This may stem from a read error, because a much larger clone lies one nucleotide away. The chain joins TRBV5-4 to TRBJ2-7; D might be TRBD1 (6 bases). The CDR3 covers 12 residues. Germline CDR1 and CDR2: SGHNT and YYREEE (reference sequence). CDR3 sequence: CASSSRGIEQHF. CDR3 DNA sequence: TGTGCCAGCAGTTCCAGGGGAATCGAGCAGCACTTC. Full variable domain (missing parts from reference TRBV5-4 and TRBJ2-7): ETGVTQSPTHLIKTRGQQVTLRCSSQSGHNTVSWYQQALGQGPQFIFQYYREEENGRGNFPPRFSGLQFPNYSSELNVNALELDDSALYLCASSSRGIEQHFGPGTRLTVT.

The gene calls are TRBV4-1 and TRBJ1-2; D is possibly TRBD1 (6 bases). V was clipped by 2 bases and J by 3 bases, with 13 bases between them. The CDR3 covers 15 residues. Germline loops: CDR1 MGHRA, CDR2 YSYEKL. This CDR3 reads CASSQTGKSHYGYTF. DNA for the CDR3: TGCGCCAGCAGCCAAACAGGGAAATCTCACTATGGCTACACCTTC.

CDR3 region: CAWSTGRRNTGANVLTF. The CDR3 DNA sequence: TGTGCCTGGAGTACAGGGAGGAGGAACACTGGGGCCAACGTCCTGACTTTC. The rearrangement joins TRBV30 to TRBJ2-6, with D tentatively TRBD1 or TRBD2 (6 bases each). With 2 bases removed from V and 2 bases from J, the gap between germline ends came to 16 bases. Per germline, CDR1 GTSNPN and CDR2 SVGIG (reference sequence). This CDR3 has 17 residues.

V usage is TRBV29-1 and J usage is TRBJ1-5; D is uncertain. V dropped 7 bases and J dropped 5 bases, with 0 bases sitting between them. Germline V gives CDR1 SQVTM, CDR2 ANQGSEA. The CDR3 runs 8 residues. CDR3 DNA: TGCAGCGATCAGCCCCAGCATTTT. Its protein product is CSDQPQHF.

V and J are TRBV20-1 and TRBJ1-2; TRBD1 might be the D (6 bases). Germline-derived CDR1 and CDR2 are DFQATT and SNEGSKA (reference sequence). The CDR3 has 14 amino acids. V was shortened by 3 bases and J by 3 bases, with 14 bases between the two germline ends. The CDR3 DNA is TGCAGTGCTAGTCCGGGACATCTGGACTATGGCTACACCTTC. It specifies CSASPGHLDYGYTF.

The sample holds many counts of this clonotype. The V and J genes are TRBV6-5 and TRBJ1-5, with D possibly TRBD1 on 5 matching bases. The germline V and J ends were trimmed by 0 bases and 2 bases, with 8 bases remaining between them. CDR1 and CDR2 from the germline V gene are MNHEY and SVGAGI. The CDR3 extends over 15 amino acids. In DNA form, the CDR3 reads TGTGCCAGCAGTTACTCGCCGGGGGGCAATCAGCCCCAGCATTTT. Translation gives CASSYSPGGNQPQHF.

A word on this clonotype: The junction departs from the called germline gene at one end, perhaps through a read error. The chain uses TRBV13 and TRBJ1-5; the match to TRBD1 covers 7 bases. CDR3 length: 15 residues. From germline, CDR1 is PRHDT and CDR2 FYEKMQ (reference sequence). The CDR3 nucleotides read TGCGCCAGCAGCTTGAAGGCAGGGGGTGATCAGCCCCAGCATTTT. It encodes CASSLKAGGDQPQHF.

This clonotype was found a few times. The chain links TRBV10-3 to TRBJ1-5; D remains unclear. The CDR3 covers 13 residues. Germline V gene sequence: CDR1 ENHRY, CDR2 SYGVKD. V was cut by 7 bases and J by 5 bases, with 12 bases left in between. CDR3 loop: CAITQDGDQPQHF. The CDR3 region has the DNA TGTGCCATCACCCAGGACGGGGATCAGCCCCAGCATTTT.

This clonotype has a count of ten or more. The V gene is TRBV7-2, the J gene TRBJ1-6; 8 nucleotides agree with TRBD1. V was clipped by 3 bases and J by 7 bases; unmatched bases: 5. Per the germline V gene, CDR1 is SGHTA and CDR2 is FQGNSA. This CDR3 is 15 amino acids long. The CDR3 region is CASSFWTGTNSPLHF. CDR3 nucleotides: TGTGCCAGCAGCTTCTGGACAGGGACGAATTCACCCCTCCACTTT. The full variable domain, with the rest looked up from reference TRBV7-2 and TRBJ1-6, is GAGVSQSPSNKVTEKGKDVELRCDPISGHTALYWYRQSLGQGLEFLIYFQGNSAPDKSGLPSDRFSAERTGGSVSTLTIQRTQQEDSAVYLCASSFWTGTNSPLHFGNGTRLTVT.

Only one count was recorded for this clonotype. The chain couples TRBV20-1 to TRBJ1-2; TRBD1 is a possible D gene (6 bases). V was shortened by 2 bases and J by 3 bases, with 13 bases between the two germline ends. This CDR3 region has 14 residues. CDR1 is DFQATT, CDR2 SNEGSKA, per germline (reference sequence). The CDR3 protein is CSARSGGRDYGYTF. The CDR3 region has the DNA TGCAGTGCTAGATCCGGGGGGCGAGACTATGGCTACACCTTC.

The rearrangement joins TRBV20-1 to TRBJ2-7; 8 bases match TRBD2. Per germline, CDR1 DFQATT and CDR2 SNEGSKA (reference sequence). J gave up 4 bases and V 4 bases, and 12 bases lay outside the gene matches. CDR3 length equals 15 residues. CDR3 protein: CSAMGAAGVGYEQYF. The CDR3 coding sequence is TGCAGTGCTATGGGAGCAGCGGGAGTCGGGTACGAGCAGTACTTC.

In regard to this clonotype: Because it lacks the conserved phenylalanine or tryptophan at the end, this CDR3 is likely a read error. The DNA is omitted, as the CDR3 cannot be located on it reliably, and the CDR3 follows TCRdb's listing. The chain has TRBV10-3 and TRBJ2-3; the table assigns TRBD2, which was not confirmed against the DNA. The V gene's germline CDR1 is ENHRY and CDR2 SYGVKD. The CDR3 comprises 8 residues, both ends counted. CDR3 region: CAISRGRT.

This clonotype was observed at least ten times. The rearrangement joins TRBV24-1 to TRBJ1-5; D is unclear. From germline, CDR1 is KGHDR and CDR2 SFDVKD. The V end lost 6 bases, the J end lost 7 bases, and 12 bases lay between the germline ends. CDR3 length: 13 residues. CDR3 protein: CATSQKTDQPQHF. The CDR3 DNA sequence: TGTGCCACCAGTCAAAAAACCGACCAGCCCCAGCATTTT.

This clonotype was observed many times. The junction differs from germline at one of its ends, possibly a read error. The chain has TRBV15 and TRBJ2-2, with D perhaps being TRBD1 or TRBD2 (6 bases each). Germline V gene sequence: CDR1 LNHNV, CDR2 YYDKDF (reference sequence). CDR3 length equals 16 residues. DNA for the CDR3: TGTGCCACCAGCAGTCCTAGGGGGGAGGACACCGGGGAGCTGCTTTTT. Its translation is CATSSPRGEDTGELLF.

The genes are TRBV6-4 and TRBJ2-7, with TRBD2 matching 8 bases. The CDR3 covers 16 residues. Germline assignment: CDR1 MRHNA and CDR2 SNTAGT. J lost 1 base, V lost 1 base, and 6 bases had no gene match. CDR3 sequence (DNA): TGTGCCAGCAGTGACTGGAGCGGGAGTAATTCCTACGAGCAGTACTTC. Amino acids: CASSDWSGSNSYEQYF.

This clonotype appeared a single time. Because the CDR3's place on the DNA is in doubt, the DNA is left out and the CDR3 is given as listed by TCRdb. The gene calls are TRBV25-1 and TRBJ1-1. Germline V lookup: CDR1 MGHDK, CDR2 SYGVNS. The CDR3 totals 15 residues, both ends included. CDR3 sequence: CACSARRGSNTEAFF.

A few counts support this clonotype. The J gene is TRBJ1-4, the V gene TRBV6-1; TRBD1 aligns across 7 bases. The ends lost 5 bases at V and 5 bases at J; junction bases unmatched: 2. Germline assignment: CDR1 MNHNS and CDR2 SASEGT. CDR3 length: 13 residues. CDR3 nucleotide sequence: TGTGCCAGCAGTCCGACAGGGAATGAAAAACTGTTTTTT. Its protein product is CASSPTGNEKLFF.

Comments on this clonotype: At one of its ends the junction is not consistent with the germline gene, which may arise from a read error. The chain links TRBV20-1 to TRBJ2-5, with 12 bases that match TRBD2. Germline CDR1 and CDR2: DFQATT and SNEGSKA (reference sequence). This CDR3 spans 14 amino acids. Here the CDR3 DNA reads TGCAGTGCTACGGGACTAGCGGGTTTAGAGACCCGGTACTTC. It translates to CSATGLAGLETRYF.